A single sample gave rise to the 13 T cell receptor beta chains below, sequenced in a study of T cell repertoires in cytomegalovirus infection. In TCRdb, the reads were re-called with MiXCR into one record per CDR3 protein. The table has about 320,000 distinct CDR3 sequences, more than 8% seen once; the top ten hold 3.5% to 4.5%. The sample was PBMCs. The origin of the receptors is a human donor in good health (CMV status not recorded). Some clones in this sample may be carry-over from other donors' samples.

Here the CDR3 DNA reads TGTGCCAGCAGTCTACCAAGCGGGAAGAATGAGCAGTTCTTC. Translating it yields CASSLPSGKNEQFF. The chain is built from TRBV28 and TRBJ2-1; 7 bases match TRBD2. The V gene end was trimmed by 5 bases and the J gene end by 7 bases; junction bases not matched to a gene: 8. Germline assignment: CDR1 MDHEN and CDR2 SYDVKM. The CDR3 extends over 14 amino acids.

This clonotype was seen ten or more times. The chain uses TRBV7-2 and TRBJ2-7, with 7 bases matching TRBD1. This CDR3 region has 15 residues. Trimming at V came to 3 bases and at J to 5 bases, leaving 10 bases not matched to a gene. CDR1 is SGHTA, CDR2 FQGNSA, per germline. The CDR3 region has the DNA TGTGCCAGCAGCTTGACAGGGAACCGCCGGGACGAGCAGTACTTC. This encodes CASSLTGNRRDEQYF.

This clonotype was picked up many times. The chain recombines TRBV7-6 with TRBJ1-6; D might be TRBD1 (6 bases). Between the trimmed V and J ends, which lost 4 bases and 8 bases, there was a span of 30 bases. CDR1 SGHVS and CDR2 FNYEAQ come from the germline V gene. The CDR3 covers 20 residues. The CDR3: CASSSSTSGATDPRYSPLHF. The CDR3 DNA is TGTGCCAGCAGCTCTAGTACTTCGGGGGCCACCGACCCCCGATATTCACCCCTCCACTTT.

In its sample, this clonotype was seen many times. The chain recombines TRBV10-3 with TRBJ1-6, with D tentatively TRBD1 (5 bases). Per the germline V gene, CDR1 is ENHRY and CDR2 is SYGVKD. The CDR3 loop spans 15 amino acids. The V and J ends lost 8 bases and 8 bases respectively, with 19 bases between them. CDR3 in amino acids: CAIGRDPTADSPLHF. In DNA, the CDR3 is TGTGCCATCGGCCGGGACCCGACGGCGGATTCACCCCTCCACTTT.

This clonotype was seen a few times. The rearrangement links TRBV6-8 to TRBJ2-5; D ambiguous. The CDR3 loop spans 15 amino acids. Germline assignment: CDR1 MNHGY and CDR2 SAAAGT. Deletions cut 10 bases from V and 2 bases from J, with 20 bases between. The CDR3 region has the DNA TGTGCCACCCTAGACCCCCGCCTTATTCAAGAGACCCAGTACTTC. Protein product: CATLDPRLIQETQYF.

This clonotype was seen a few times. The CDR3 DNA reads TGTGCCAGCAGTCCGGCGATCGGTCAGAACTATGGCTACACCTTC. It codes for CASSPAIGQNYGYTF. The V gene is TRBV6-5, the J gene TRBJ1-2; D ambiguous. CDR3 length equals 15 residues. V was trimmed by 5 bases and J by 2 bases, leaving 15 bases between them. Germline CDR1 reads MNHEY; CDR2 reads SVGAGI.

The CDR3, as DNA: TGTGCCAGCAGAGTAAGCGGGGGCCCACAAGAGACCCAGTACTTC. Its translation: CASRVSGGPQETQYF. The chain carries TRBV25-1 and TRBJ2-5, with 8 bases identical to TRBD2. V shed 6 bases and J 2 bases; nucleotides not matched to a gene: 8. Germline V gene sequence: CDR1 MGHDK, CDR2 SYGVNS. CDR3 length: 15 residues.

The table lists this clonotype with a few counts. This rearrangement joins TRBV6-2 or TRBV6-3 to TRBJ2-7; 7 bases line up with TRBD1. The germline gives CDR1 MNHEY, CDR2 SVGEGT. J was trimmed by 0 bases and V by 6 bases; bases with no gene match: 11. The CDR3 contains 16 residues. The CDR3 loop reads CASRPPPGTVSYEQYF. The DNA of the CDR3 is TGTGCCAGCAGGCCTCCCCCCGGGACAGTCTCCTACGAGCAGTACTTC.

The gene calls are TRBV6-2 or TRBV6-3 and TRBJ2-1, with D unresolved. In germline, CDR1 is MNHEY, CDR2 SVGEGT. The CDR3 is 13 residues long. The V end was cut by 2 bases, the J end by 8 bases, with 10 bases between. DNA for the CDR3: TGTGCCAGCAGTTACCGCTCTGGACATGAGCAGTTCTTC. It encodes CASSYRSGHEQFF.

This clonotype has only a few counts. The CDR3 bases are TGCGCCAGCAGCCAAGTTCCTGTAAACACCGGGGAGCTGTTTTTT. This sequence encodes CASSQVPVNTGELFF. The V gene is TRBV4-1, the J gene TRBJ2-2; D unclear. The CDR3 spans 15 residues. Deletions cut 1 base from V and 2 bases from J, with 8 bases between. Germline V lookup: CDR1 MGHRA, CDR2 YSYEKL.

This chain joins TRBV18 and TRBJ2-7; no firm D call. Looked up from germline, CDR1 is KGHSH and CDR2 is LQKENI. V was cut by 3 bases and J by 4 bases, with 13 bases left in between. This CDR3 contains 14 residues. The CDR3 loop is CASSPSRKDYEQYF. The DNA for the CDR3 is TGTGCCAGCTCACCGTCCCGGAAAGATTACGAGCAGTACTTC. The entire variable domain, with the rest obtained from reference TRBV18 and TRBJ2-7, is as follows: NAGVMQNPRHLVRRRGQEARLRCSPMKGHSHVYWYRQLPEEGLKFMVYLQKENIIDESGMPKERFSAEFPKEGPSILRIQQVVRGDSAAYFCASSPSRKDYEQYFGPGTRLTVT.

This clonotype was counted only a few times. The V gene is TRBV7-2, the J gene TRBJ2-7; D remains unclear. Trimming left V 1 base short and J 3 bases short, with 4 bases between. Looked up from germline, CDR1 is SGHTA and CDR2 is FQGNSA. The CDR3 extends over 12 amino acids. This CDR3 reads CASSLEFYEQYF. Written as DNA, the CDR3 is TGTGCCAGCAGCTTAGAATTCTACGAGCAGTACTTC.

This clonotype was found many times. This chain uses TRBV7-2 with TRBJ2-7, with TRBD2 as a possible D gene (5 bases). Trimming removed 0 bases at V and 5 bases at J, with 8 bases between. From germline, CDR1 is SGHTA and CDR2 FQGNSA. This CDR3 is built from 13 residues. CDR3 region: CASSLAQRDEQYF. The CDR3 nucleotides are TGTGCCAGCAGCTTAGCACAGAGGGACGAGCAGTACTTC.